This T cell receptor beta chain was sequenced during a study of sequential checkpoint blockade in melanoma. CDR1 is LNHDA and CDR2 is SQIVND in the germline V gene (reference sequence). This CDR3 has 15 amino acids. Between the trimmed V and J ends, which lost 4 bases and 2 bases, there was a span of 15 bases. Specified treatment: randomized to nivolumab then ipilimumab (arm A) or the reverse (arm B). No patient had prior DNA-damaging chemotherapy. Libraries were prepared by immunoSEQ multiplex PCR; TCRdb keeps only in-frame clonotypes and omits some of them. The sample has just over 9,000 clones; less than 75% are singletons.

The genes are TRBV19 and TRBJ2-7; TRBD1 is a possible D gene (6 bases). The sequence was collected from a human donor with melanoma. The sample here was CD8+ T cells sorted from blood (inferred from file names), taken from a patient given nivolumab and ipilimumab in sequence. CDR3: CASSTGTFPTYEQYF. CDR3 nucleotide sequence: TGTGCCAGTAGTACCGGGACATTCCCGACCTACGAGCAGTACTTC.